Described below is a single T cell receptor (beta chain) sequence and its context. The sample is drawn from a study of blood T cell repertoires in COVID-19. The protocol was immunoSEQ multiplex PCR, while the TCRdb copy is restricted to in-frame clones and leaves out a portion. This table holds a few hundred thousand clones, around 90% found once. Germline CDR1 and CDR2: SGHDT and YYEEEE. J was trimmed by 2 bases and V by 0 bases; bases with no gene match: 4. This CDR3 is 16 amino acids long. The study counted Cohort 3 donors as recovered given two negative PCRs, clearance, or symptom resolution. This clonotype was obtained from a woman under 40 who had recovered from COVID-19. J is TRBJ2-5 and V is TRBV5-6; the match to TRBD2 covers 10 bases. The source material was PBMCs or T cells enriched from blood (not recorded which). CDR3 in amino acids: CASSLASSGGQETQYF. The CDR3 nucleotides read TGTGCCAGCAGCTTGGCCTCTAGCGGGGGACAAGAGACCCAGTACTTC. Drawing the rest from reference TRBV5-6 and TRBJ2-5, the complete variable domain is DAGVTQSPTHLIKTRGQQVTLRCSPKSGHDTVSWYQQALGQGPQFIFQYYEEEERQRGNFPDRFSGHQFPNYSSELNVNALLLGDSALYLCASSLASSGGQETQYFGPGTRLLVL.